This TCR beta chain comes out of a study of breast tumors, draining lymph nodes, adjacent tissues. This CDR3 contains 16 residues. V shed 5 bases and J shed 0 bases, with 15 bases lying between them. Germline CDR1 MNHNS, CDR2 SASEGT. The sample holds a few counts of this clonotype. Its antigen is unknown. A clone one base away is much larger, so this may be a read error. Breast cancer patients provided tissue from their axillary draining lymph nodes. General study findings and limits: That most tumor T cells come from lymph nodes remained unproven. Most tumor T cells seemingly derive from lymph node, then expand in tumor. Luminal-like breast cancer showed significantly higher tumor–nontumor repertoire similarity than basal-like. Tumors had less TCR diversity than lymph nodes, more than nontumor tissue.

From the multiplex PCR reads, TCRdb called clonotypes with MiXCR, one entry per CDR3 protein. The sample consists of about 150,000 distinct CDR3 sequences, around a third of them appearing once. The material sequenced was axillary lymph node tissue. The J gene is TRBJ2-3, the V gene TRBV6-1, with D perhaps TRBD2 (6 bases). The receptor was derived from a female donor with breast cancer. Some clones in this sample may be carry-over from other donors' samples. In nucleotides, the CDR3 is TGTGCCAGCAGTCACTCGTGGGGGACTAGCACAGATACGCAGTATTTT. Its protein product is CASSHSWGTSTDTQYF.